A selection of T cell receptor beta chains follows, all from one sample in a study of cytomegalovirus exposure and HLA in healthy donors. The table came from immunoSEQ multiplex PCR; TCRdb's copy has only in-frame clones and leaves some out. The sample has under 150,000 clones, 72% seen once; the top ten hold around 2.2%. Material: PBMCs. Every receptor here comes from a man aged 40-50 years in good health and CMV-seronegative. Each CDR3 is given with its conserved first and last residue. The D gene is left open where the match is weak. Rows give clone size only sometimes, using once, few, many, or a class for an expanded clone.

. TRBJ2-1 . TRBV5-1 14 TGCGCCAGCAGCTTGGAACTAGCACACAATGAGCAGTTCTTC CASSLELAHNEQFF
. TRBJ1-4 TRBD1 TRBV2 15 TGTGCCAGCAGTGCAACAGGGGGCTCGGGTGAAAAACTGTTTTTT CASSATGGSGEKLFF
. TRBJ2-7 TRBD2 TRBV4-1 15 TGCGCCAGCAGCCAGCCGGGACTAGCGGCGGACGAGCAGTACTTC CASSQPGLAADEQYF
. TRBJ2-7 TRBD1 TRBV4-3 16 TGCGCCAGCAGCCAAGATTTAGGGGACAGGGACTACGAGCAGTACTTC CASSQDLGDRDYEQYF
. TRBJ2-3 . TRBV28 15 TGTGCCAGCAGCCAGACATCGAGGGGCACAGATACGCAGTATTTT CASSQTSRGTDTQYF
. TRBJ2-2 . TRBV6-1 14 TGTGCCAGCAGTGACCAGGTTAACACCGGGGAGCTGTTTTTT CASSDQVNTGELFF
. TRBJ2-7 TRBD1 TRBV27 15 TGTGCCAGCAGTCTCCAGACAGGGATTGGTTACGAGCAGTACTTC CASSLQTGIGYEQYF
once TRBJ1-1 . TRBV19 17 TGTGCCAGTAGTATAACCGCGGGACGGATAATGAACACTGAAGCTTTCTTT CASSITAGRIMNTEAFF
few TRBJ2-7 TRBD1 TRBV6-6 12 TGTGCCAGCGGACAGGGGAGATTCGAGCAGTACTTC CASGQGRFEQYF
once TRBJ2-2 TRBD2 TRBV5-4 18 TGTGCCAGCAGCTTGGAGTTTACTAGCGGGGGCCCCACCGGGGAGCTGTTTTTT CASSLEFTSGGPTGELFF
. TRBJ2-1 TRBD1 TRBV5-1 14 TGCGCCAGCAGCAGAGGACAGGGTCGCCATGAGCAGTTCTTC CASSRGQGRHEQFF
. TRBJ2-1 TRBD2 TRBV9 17 TGTGCCAGCAGCGTAGGCGGAGCTAGCGGGAGTTGGAATGAGCAGTTCTTC CASSVGGASGSWNEQFF
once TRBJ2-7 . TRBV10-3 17 TGTGCCATCAGTGACTTTGGAGGGGATAGGAGTACCTACGAGCAGTACTTC CAISDFGGDRSTYEQYF
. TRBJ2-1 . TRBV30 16 TGTGCCTGGAGTGTAACAGGGCTAAGCTCCTACAATGAGCAGTTCTTC CAWSVTGLSSYNEQFF
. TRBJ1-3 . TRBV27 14 TGTGCCAGCAGTCCGGGCGGGGTTGGAAACACCATATATTTT CASSPGGVGNTIYF
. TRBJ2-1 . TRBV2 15 TGTGCCAGCAGTAGGGGTTACCTGTCCTACAATGAGCAGTTCTTC CASSRGYLSYNEQFF
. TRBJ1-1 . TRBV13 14 TGTGCCAGCAGCCAGGCGAGGGGAGGGACTGAAGCTTTCTTT CASSQARGGTEAFF
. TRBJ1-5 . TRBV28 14 TGTGCCAGCAGTTTCCCGGGGAGCAATCAGCCCCAGCATTTT CASSFPGSNQPQHF
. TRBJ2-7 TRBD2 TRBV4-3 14 TGCGCCAGCAGCCAAGCTAGCGGGAGCTACGAGCAGTACTTC CASSQASGSYEQYF
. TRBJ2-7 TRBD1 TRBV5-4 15 TGTGCCAGCAGAAACCGACAGGGGAGCTCCTACGAGCAGTACTTC CASRNRQGSSYEQYF
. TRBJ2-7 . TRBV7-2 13 TGTGCCAGCAGCCCAGCGGTATCCTACGAGCAGTACTTC CASSPAVSYEQYF
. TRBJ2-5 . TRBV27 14 TGTGCCAGCAGTTTTTGGGGGCCCCAAGAGACCCAGTACTTC CASSFWGPQETQYF
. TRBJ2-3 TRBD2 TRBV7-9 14 TGTGCCATCACATGGGGGGGAAGCACAGATACGCAGTATTTT CAITWGGSTDTQYF
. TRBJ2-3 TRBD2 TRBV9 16 TGTGCCAGCTCATTCTCTAGCGGGAGGGCCATAGATACGCAGTGTTTT CASSFSSGRAIDTQCF
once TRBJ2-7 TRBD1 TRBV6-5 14 TGTGCCAGCAGTTACCGCGACAGGGGGGGCGAGCAGTACTTC CASSYRDRGGEQYF
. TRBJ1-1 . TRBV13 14 TGTGCCAGCAGCTTTAGGGGGAGCGGCACTGAAGCTTTCTTT CASSFRGSGTEAFF
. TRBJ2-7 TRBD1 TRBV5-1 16 TGCGCCAGCAGCGCCAGGGGGCAGCCTTCATCCTACGAGCAGTACTTC CASSARGQPSSYEQYF
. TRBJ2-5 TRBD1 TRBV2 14 TGTGCCAGCAGTGAAAGGGGACAGGGTTCGGCCCAGTACTTC CASSERGQGSAQYF
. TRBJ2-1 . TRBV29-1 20 TGCAGCGTTGAAGATTCCCCGAACCCCAAGCTGGCGGCCTTCTACAATGAGCAGTTCTTC CSVEDSPNPKLAAFYNEQFF
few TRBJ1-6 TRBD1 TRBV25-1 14 TGTGCCAGCAGTCGCGGACAGGGGTATTCACCCCTCCACTTT CASSRGQGYSPLHF
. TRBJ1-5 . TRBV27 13 TGTGCCAGCAGCTTCTATAGCAATCAGCCCCAGCATTTT CASSFYSNQPQHF
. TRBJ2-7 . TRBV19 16 TGTGCCAGTAGTACCGCCGGCATAGCGTCGACCTACGAGCAGTACTTC CASSTAGIASTYEQYF
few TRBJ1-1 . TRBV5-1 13 TGCGCCAGCAGTTCTGGAGTCAACACTGAAGCTTTCTTT CASSSGVNTEAFF
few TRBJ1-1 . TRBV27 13 TGTGCCAGCAGTTTATCGGACAGCCTTAAAGCTTTCTTT CASSLSDSLKAFF
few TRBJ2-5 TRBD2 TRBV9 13 TGTGCCAGCAGCGCCAAGCGGGGCGAGACCCAGTACTTC CASSAKRGETQYF
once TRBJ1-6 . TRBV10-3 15 TGTGCCATCAGGACGGAGAGCTCCTATAATTCACCCCTCCACTTT CAIRTESSYNSPLHF
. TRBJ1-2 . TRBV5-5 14 TGTGCCAGCAGCTTTCCAGGATGGGACTATGGCTACACCTTC CASSFPGWDYGYTF
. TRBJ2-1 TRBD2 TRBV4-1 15 TGCGCCAGCAGCCAAGAGAGCGGGAGCCCCTCTGAGCAGTTCTTC CASSQESGSPSEQFF
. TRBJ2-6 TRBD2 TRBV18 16 TGTGCCAGCTCGGGACTAGCGGGAGCTGGGGCCAACGTCCTGACTTTC CASSGLAGAGANVLTF
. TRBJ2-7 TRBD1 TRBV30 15 TGTGCCTGGAGTTCTGGGACAGGGGGGCACAACGAGCAGTACTTC CAWSSGTGGHNEQYF
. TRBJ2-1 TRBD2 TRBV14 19 TGTGCCAGCAGCCAAGACCCTCCGGTTAGCGGGGGGAACTACAATGAGCAGTTCTTC CASSQDPPVSGGNYNEQFF
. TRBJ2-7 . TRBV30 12 TGTGCCTGGAGGCGCCGTTCCTACGAGCAGTACTTC CAWRRRSYEQYF
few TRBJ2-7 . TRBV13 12 TGTGCCAGCAGCCGGATTCAGGGCGAGCAGTACTTC CASSRIQGEQYF
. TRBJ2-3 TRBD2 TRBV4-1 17 TGCGCCAGCAGCCAAGGAGCCCAGCGGGAGAGGACAGATACGCAGTATTTT CASSQGAQRERTDTQYF
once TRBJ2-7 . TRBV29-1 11 TGCAGCGTAAGGAATAACTACGAGCAGTACTTC CSVRNNYEQYF
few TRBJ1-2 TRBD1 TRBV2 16 TGTGCCAGCAGTTTTGCCTCAGGGGGGAACAACTATGGCTACACCTTC CASSFASGGNNYGYTF
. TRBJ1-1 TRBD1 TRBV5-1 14 TGCGCCAGCAGCGTCGGACAGGGTGGCACTGAAGCTTTCTTT CASSVGQGGTEAFF
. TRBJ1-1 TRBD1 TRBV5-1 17 TGCGCCAGCAGCAACCGGGACAGGGGGCGGTTGGACACTGAAGCTTTCTTT CASSNRDRGRLDTEAFF
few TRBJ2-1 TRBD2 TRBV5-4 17 TGTGCCAGCAGCTCGGGAAAGGAACTAGCGGGAGCGAATGAGCAGTTCTTC CASSSGKELAGANEQFF
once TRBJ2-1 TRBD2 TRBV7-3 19 TGTGCCAGCAGCTTAACTGTATCGTATGGACTAGCGGACGTCAATGAGCAGTTCTTC CASSLTVSYGLADVNEQFF
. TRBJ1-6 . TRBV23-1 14 TGCGCCAGCAGTCAATCGGAGGAGAATTCACCCCTCCACTTT CASSQSEENSPLHF
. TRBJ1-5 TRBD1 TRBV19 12 TGTGCCAGCAGACAGGGGTGGAAGCCCCAGCATTTT CASRQGWKPQHF